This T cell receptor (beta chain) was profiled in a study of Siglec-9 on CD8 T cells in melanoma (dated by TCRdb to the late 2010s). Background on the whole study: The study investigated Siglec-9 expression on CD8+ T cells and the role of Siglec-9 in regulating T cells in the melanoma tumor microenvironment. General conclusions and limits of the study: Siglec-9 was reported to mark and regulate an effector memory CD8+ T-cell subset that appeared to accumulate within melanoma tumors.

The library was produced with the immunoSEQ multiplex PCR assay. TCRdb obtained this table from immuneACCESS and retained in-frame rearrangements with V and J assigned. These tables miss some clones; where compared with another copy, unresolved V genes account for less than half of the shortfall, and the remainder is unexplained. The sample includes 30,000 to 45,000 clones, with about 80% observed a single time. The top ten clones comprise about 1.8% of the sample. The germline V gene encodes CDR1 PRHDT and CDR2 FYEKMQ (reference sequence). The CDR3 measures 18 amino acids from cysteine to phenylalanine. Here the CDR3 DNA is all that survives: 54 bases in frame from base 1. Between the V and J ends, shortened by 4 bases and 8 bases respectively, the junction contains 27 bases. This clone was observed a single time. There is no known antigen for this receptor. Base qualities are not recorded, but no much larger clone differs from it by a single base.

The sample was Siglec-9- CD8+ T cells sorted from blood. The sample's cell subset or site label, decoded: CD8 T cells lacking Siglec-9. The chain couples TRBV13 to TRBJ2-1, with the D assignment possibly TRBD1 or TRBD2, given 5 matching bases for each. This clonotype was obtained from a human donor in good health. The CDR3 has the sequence CASSSNLGETGGLHEQFF. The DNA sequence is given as TGTGCCAGCAGCTCAAATTTGGGGGAAACGGGCGGGTTACATGAGCAGTTCTTC.